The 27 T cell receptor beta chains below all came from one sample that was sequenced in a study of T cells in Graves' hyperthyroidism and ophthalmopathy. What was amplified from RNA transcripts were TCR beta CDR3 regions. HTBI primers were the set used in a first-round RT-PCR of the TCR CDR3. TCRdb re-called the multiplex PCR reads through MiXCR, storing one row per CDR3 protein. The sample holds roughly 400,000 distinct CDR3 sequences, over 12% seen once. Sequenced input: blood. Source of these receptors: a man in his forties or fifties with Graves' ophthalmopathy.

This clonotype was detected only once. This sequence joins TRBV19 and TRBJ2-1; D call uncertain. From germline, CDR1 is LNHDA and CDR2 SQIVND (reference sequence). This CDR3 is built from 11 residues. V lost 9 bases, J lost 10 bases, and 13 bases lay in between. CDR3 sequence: CASRRANEQFF. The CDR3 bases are TGTGCCAGCCGACGAGCTAACGAGCAGTTCTTC.

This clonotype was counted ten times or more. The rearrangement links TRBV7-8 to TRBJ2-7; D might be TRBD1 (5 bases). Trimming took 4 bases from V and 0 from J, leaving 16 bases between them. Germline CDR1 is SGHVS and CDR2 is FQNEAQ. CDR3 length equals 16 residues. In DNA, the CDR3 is TGTGCCAGCAGCTCGGTCGGAGTGACAGACTCCTACGAGCAGTACTTC. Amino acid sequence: CASSSVGVTDSYEQYF.

Written as DNA, the CDR3 is TGTGCCACCAGTGATCCCCCTTCCGGGGAGCTGTTTTTT. As protein: CATSDPPSGELFF. The gene calls are TRBV24-1 and TRBJ2-2; no clear D. Germline V gene data show CDR1 as KGHDR and CDR2 as SFDVKD. V was shortened by 3 bases and J by 6 bases, with 7 bases between the two germline ends. This CDR3 region has 13 residues.

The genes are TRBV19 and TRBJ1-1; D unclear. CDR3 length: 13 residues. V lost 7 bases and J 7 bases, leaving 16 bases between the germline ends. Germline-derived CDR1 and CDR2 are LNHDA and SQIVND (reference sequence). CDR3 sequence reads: CASKFKGGGEAFF. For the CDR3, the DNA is TGTGCCAGTAAGTTTAAGGGCGGAGGTGAAGCTTTCTTT.

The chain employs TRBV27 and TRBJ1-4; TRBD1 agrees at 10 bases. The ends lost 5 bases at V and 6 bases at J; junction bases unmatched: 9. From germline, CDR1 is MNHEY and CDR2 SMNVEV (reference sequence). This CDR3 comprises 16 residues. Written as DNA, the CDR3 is TGTGCCAGCAGTGCAAACGGGACAGGGGTTGATGAAAAACTGTTTTTT. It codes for CASSANGTGVDEKLFF.

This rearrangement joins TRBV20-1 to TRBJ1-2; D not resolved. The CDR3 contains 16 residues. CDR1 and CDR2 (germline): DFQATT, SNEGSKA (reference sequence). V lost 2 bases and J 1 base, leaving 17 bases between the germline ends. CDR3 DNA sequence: TGCAGTGCTAGAAACCCTCTTCTGGTTAATAACTATGGCTACACCTTC. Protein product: CSARNPLLVNNYGYTF.

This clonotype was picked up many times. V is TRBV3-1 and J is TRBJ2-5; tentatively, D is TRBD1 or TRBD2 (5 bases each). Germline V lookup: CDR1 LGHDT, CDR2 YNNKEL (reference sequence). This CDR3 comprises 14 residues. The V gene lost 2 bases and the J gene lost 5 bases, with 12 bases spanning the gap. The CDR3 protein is CASSQSGPGETQYF. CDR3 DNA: TGTGCCAGCAGCCAATCGGGACCTGGGGAGACCCAGTACTTC.

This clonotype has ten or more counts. The CDR3 DNA is TGTGCCAGCAGGGACGGGAACTCCTACAATGAGCAGTTCTTC. Residues: CASRDGNSYNEQFF. V is TRBV28 and J is TRBJ2-1; the D gene is possibly TRBD2 (5 bases). Germline loops: CDR1 MDHEN, CDR2 SYDVKM. V was trimmed by 6 bases and J by 0 bases, leaving 9 bases between them. This CDR3 comprises 14 residues. The complete variable domain, with remaining parts taken from reference TRBV28 and TRBJ2-1, reads DVKVTQSSRYLVKRTGEKVFLECVQDMDHENMFWYRQDPGLGLRLIYFSYDVKMKEKGDIPEGYSVSREKKERFSLILESASTNQTSMYLCASRDGNSYNEQFFGPGTRLTVL.

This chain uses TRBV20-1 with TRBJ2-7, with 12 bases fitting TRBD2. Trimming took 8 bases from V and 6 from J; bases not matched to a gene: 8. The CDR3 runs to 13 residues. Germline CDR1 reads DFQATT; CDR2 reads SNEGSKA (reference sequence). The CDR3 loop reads CSSLTSGRSEQYF. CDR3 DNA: TGCAGTAGCCTGACTAGCGGGAGATCCGAGCAGTACTTC.

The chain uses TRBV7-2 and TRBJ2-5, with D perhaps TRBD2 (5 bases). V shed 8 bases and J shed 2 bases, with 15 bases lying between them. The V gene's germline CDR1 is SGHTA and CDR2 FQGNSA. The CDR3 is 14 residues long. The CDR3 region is CASGEGISQETQYF. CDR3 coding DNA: TGTGCCAGCGGAGAGGGTATATCACAAGAGACCCAGTACTTC.

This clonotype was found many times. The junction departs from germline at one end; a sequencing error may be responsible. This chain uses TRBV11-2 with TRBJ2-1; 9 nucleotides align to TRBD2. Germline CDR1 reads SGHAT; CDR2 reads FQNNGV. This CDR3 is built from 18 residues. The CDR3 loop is CASSLEPTSGWSGNAQFF. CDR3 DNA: TGTGCCAGCAGCTTGGAGCCTACTAGCGGGTGGAGTGGGAATGCGCAGTTCTTC.

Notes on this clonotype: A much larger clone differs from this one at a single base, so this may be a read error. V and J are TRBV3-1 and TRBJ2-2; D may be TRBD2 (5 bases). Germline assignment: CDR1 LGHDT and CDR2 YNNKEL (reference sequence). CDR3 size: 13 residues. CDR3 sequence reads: CVSKPTGTGELFF. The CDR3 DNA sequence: TGTGTCAGCAAGCCGACGGGGACCGGGGAGCTGTTTTTT.

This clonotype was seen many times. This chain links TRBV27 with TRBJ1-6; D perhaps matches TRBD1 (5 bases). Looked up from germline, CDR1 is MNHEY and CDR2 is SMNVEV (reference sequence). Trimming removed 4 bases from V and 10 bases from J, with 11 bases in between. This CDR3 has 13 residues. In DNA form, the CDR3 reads TGTGCCAGCAGTTCCCAGGGAGAGTCACCCCTCCACTTT. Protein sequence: CASSSQGESPLHF.

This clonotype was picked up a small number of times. This CDR3 is CASSSKRGAEAFF. The CDR3 nucleotides are TGTGCCAGCAGCTCCAAGAGGGGGGCTGAAGCTTTCTTT. The chain recombines TRBV7-3 with TRBJ1-1, with D possibly being TRBD1 (6 bases). The germline gives CDR1 SGHTA, CDR2 FQGTGA. The CDR3 is made up of 13 amino acids. With 4 bases removed from V and 6 bases from J, the gap between germline ends came to 12 bases.

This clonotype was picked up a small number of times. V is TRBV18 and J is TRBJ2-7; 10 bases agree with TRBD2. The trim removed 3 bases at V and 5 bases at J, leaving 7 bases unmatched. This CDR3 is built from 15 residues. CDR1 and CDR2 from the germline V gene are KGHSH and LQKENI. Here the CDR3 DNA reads TGTGCCAGCTCACCTTCTAGCGGGAGAAGCAACGAGCAGTACTTC. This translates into CASSPSSGRSNEQYF.

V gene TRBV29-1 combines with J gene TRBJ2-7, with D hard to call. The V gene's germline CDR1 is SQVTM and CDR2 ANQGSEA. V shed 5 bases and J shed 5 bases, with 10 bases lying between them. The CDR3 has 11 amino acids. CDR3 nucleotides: TGCAGCGTTAGACATTATAACGAGCAGTACTTC. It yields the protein CSVRHYNEQYF.

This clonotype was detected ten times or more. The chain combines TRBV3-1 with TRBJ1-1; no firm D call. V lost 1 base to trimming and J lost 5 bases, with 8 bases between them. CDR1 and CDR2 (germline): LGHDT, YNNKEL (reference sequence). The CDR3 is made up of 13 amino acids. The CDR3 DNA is TGTGCCAGCAGCCAAGGTAGTGAAACTGAAGCTTTCTTT. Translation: CASSQGSETEAFF. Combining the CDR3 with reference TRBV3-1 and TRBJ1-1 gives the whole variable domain DTAVSQTPKYLVTQMGNDKSIKCEQNLGHDTMYWYKQDSKKFLKIMFSYNNKELIINETVPNRFSPKSPDKAHLNLHINSLELGDSAVYFCASSQGSETEAFFGQGTRLTVV.

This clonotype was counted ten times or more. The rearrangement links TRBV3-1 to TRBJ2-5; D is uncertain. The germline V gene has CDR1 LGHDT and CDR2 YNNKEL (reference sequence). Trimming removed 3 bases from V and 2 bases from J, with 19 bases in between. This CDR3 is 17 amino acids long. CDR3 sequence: CASSHGAGVAAQETQYF. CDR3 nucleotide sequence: TGTGCCAGCAGCCACGGCGCTGGGGTGGCGGCGCAAGAGACCCAGTACTTC.

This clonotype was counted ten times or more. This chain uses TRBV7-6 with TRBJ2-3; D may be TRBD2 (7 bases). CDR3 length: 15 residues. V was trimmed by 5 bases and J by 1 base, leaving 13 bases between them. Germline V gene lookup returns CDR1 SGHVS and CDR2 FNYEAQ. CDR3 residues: CASSGGGSGTDTQYF. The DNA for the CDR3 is TGTGCCAGCAGCGGGGGCGGGAGTGGCACAGATACGCAGTATTTT.

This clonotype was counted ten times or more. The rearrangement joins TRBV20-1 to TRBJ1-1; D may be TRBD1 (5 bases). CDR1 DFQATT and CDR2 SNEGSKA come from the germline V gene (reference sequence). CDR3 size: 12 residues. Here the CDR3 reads CRVGTSNTEAFF. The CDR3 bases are TGCAGAGTAGGGACGTCGAACACTGAAGCTTTCTTT.

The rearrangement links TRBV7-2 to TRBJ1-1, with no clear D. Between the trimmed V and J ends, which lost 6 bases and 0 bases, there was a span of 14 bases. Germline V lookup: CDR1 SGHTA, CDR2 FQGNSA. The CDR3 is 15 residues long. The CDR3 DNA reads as TGTGCCAGCAGATCCGACGGCATCATGAACACTGAAGCTTTCTTT. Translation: CASRSDGIMNTEAFF.

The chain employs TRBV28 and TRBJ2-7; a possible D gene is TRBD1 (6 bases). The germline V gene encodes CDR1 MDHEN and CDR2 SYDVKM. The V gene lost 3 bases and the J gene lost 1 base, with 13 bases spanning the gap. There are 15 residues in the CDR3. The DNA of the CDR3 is TGTGCCAGCAGTTTTTCCACGACAGGATCCTACGAGCAGTACTTC. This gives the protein CASSFSTTGSYEQYF. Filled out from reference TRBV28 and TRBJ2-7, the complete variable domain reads DVKVTQSSRYLVKRTGEKVFLECVQDMDHENMFWYRQDPGLGLRLIYFSYDVKMKEKGDIPEGYSVSREKKERFSLILESASTNQTSMYLCASSFSTTGSYEQYFGPGTRLTVT.

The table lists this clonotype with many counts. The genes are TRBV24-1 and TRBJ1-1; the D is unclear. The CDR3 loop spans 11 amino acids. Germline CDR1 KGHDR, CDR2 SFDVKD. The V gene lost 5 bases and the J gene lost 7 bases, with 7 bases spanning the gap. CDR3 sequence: CATSAWGEAFF. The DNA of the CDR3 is TGTGCCACCAGTGCATGGGGTGAAGCTTTCTTT.

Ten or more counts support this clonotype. The DNA for the CDR3 is TGTGCCAGCAGTGAAACAGTGGGCTCCTACAATGAGCAGTTCTTC. This codes for CASSETVGSYNEQFF. This chain links TRBV2 with TRBJ2-1; no clear D. This CDR3 is 15 amino acids long. Germline-derived CDR1 and CDR2 are SNHLY and FYNNEI. V was clipped by 2 bases and J by 0 bases, with 8 bases between them.

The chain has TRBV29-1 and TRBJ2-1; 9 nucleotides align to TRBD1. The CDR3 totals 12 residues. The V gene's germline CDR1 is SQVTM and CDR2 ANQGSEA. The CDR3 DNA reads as TGCAGGGCGGGACAGGGCGTGCGGGAGCAGTTCTTC. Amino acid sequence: CRAGQGVREQFF.

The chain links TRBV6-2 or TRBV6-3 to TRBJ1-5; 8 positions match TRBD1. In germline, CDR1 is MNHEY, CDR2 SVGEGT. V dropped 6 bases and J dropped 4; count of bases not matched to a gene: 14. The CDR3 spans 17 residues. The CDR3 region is CASRSMSRGLGNQPQHF. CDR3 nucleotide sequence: TGTGCCAGCAGAAGTATGTCCAGGGGGCTGGGGAATCAGCCCCAGCATTTT.

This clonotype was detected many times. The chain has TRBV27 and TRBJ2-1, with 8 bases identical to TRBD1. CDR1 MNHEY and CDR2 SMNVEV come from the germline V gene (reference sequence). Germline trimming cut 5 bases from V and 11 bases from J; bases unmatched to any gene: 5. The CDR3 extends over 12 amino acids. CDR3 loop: CASSAQGAKQFF. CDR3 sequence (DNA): TGTGCCAGCAGTGCTCAGGGGGCGAAGCAGTTCTTC.